These T cell receptor beta chains were read from a single sample in a study of Tregs in tolerant kidney transplant recipients. Clones were sequenced by immunoSEQ multiplex PCR, and TCRdb holds only the in-frame ones, with some missing. The data hold about 11,000 clones, with 90% to 95% observed a single time. No antigens are known for them. The specimen comprised Tregs from blood cultured with allogeneic cells, sampled before the transplant. The receptors were sampled from a human patient who received a combined kidney and bone marrow transplant. Each CDR3 is given with its conserved first and last residue. A D gene is named only where the DNA matches it firmly. Clone size is given for some rows only: seen once, a few or many times, or a class if the clone is expanded.

size: -; J: TRBJ2-1; D: -; V: TRBV21-1; DNA: TGTGCCAGCCGAGAAGCGGGACAGACCTACAATGAGCAGTTCTTC; CDR3: CASREAGQTYNEQFF
size: once; J: TRBJ2-3; D: TRBD1; V: TRBV14; DNA: TGTGCCAGCAGCCATTACCGGGACAGGTCCACAGATACGCAGTATTTT; CDR3: CASSHYRDRSTDTQYF
size: -; J: TRBJ2-7; D: TRBD2; V: TRBV29-1; DNA: TGCAGCGTTGAGTCAGTAGCGGGGGGTCGGAGCTACGAGCAGTACTTC; CDR3: CSVESVAGGRSYEQYF
size: -; J: TRBJ1-1; D: -; V: TRBV12-5; DNA: TGTGCTAGTGGTTTGGAGGCGGTCGGGGGAGCTTTCTTT; CDR3: CASGLEAVGGAFF
size: -; J: TRBJ1-2; D: -; V: TRBV18; DNA: TGTGCCAGCTCACCATTTGCTGTTGAGGGCTACACCTTC; CDR3: CASSPFAVEGYTF
size: -; J: TRBJ2-1; D: TRBD2; V: TRBV5-1; DNA: TGCGCCAGCAGCCCTCTAGCGGGGGTCGCCAATGAGCAGTTCTTC; CDR3: CASSPLAGVANEQFF
size: -; J: TRBJ2-3; D: TRBD2; V: TRBV25-1; DNA: TGTGCCAGCAGTAACCTAGCGGGAGGTAGCACAGATACGCAGTATTTT; CDR3: CASSNLAGGSTDTQYF
size: -; J: TRBJ1-5; D: TRBD1; V: TRBV27; DNA: TGTGCCAGCAGGCATACAGGGGCCAATCAGCCCCAGCATTTT; CDR3: CASRHTGANQPQHF
size: -; J: TRBJ2-1; D: TRBD1; V: TRBV6-4; DNA: TGTGCCAGCAGCCGAACCGGGACAGGGGGGAATGAGCAGTTCTTC; CDR3: CASSRTGTGGNEQFF
size: -; J: TRBJ2-1; D: TRBD2; V: TRBV7-9; DNA: TGTGCCAGCAGCTTAGGAAGCGGGGGGTCAACTGAGCAGTTCTTC; CDR3: CASSLGSGGSTEQFF